The TCR beta chain under discussion was sequenced for a study of blood T cell repertoires in COVID-19. Study summary: PBMCs, B-cell-depleted T cells, or T cells were the source of the cDNA or gDNA that made up the material.

Trimming shortened V by 9 bases and J by 3 bases, and 9 bases separated the two germline ends. CDR1 ENHRY and CDR2 SYGVKD come from the germline V gene. The CDR3 runs to 12 residues. By sample fraction, this clone is medium-sized. Produced via immunoSEQ multiplex PCR; TCRdb's table is partial and in-frame only. The sample carries 35,000 to 50,000 clones, around 84% recorded once. This chain uses TRBV10-3 with TRBJ1-5, with TRBD1 as a possible D gene (6 bases). This TCR derives from a woman aged 70-85 years in a cohort sampled during active COVID-19. Input material: peripheral blood. CDR3 in amino acids: CAIGQPNQPQHF. The CDR3 DNA reads TGTGCCATTGGACAGCCCAATCAGCCCCAGCATTTT.